Reported below is one TCR beta chain. The table lists this clonotype with a few counts. Its antigen remains unidentified. No base quality information exists; no much larger clone differs at one position. This sample was included in a study of T-cell memory formation after mild COVID-19 (dated by TCRdb to about 2021). Notes on the research overall: TCR sequence clusters from the two donors were found to be largely donor specific. Longitudinal TCRalpha and TCRbeta repertoire sequencing tracked T-cell clones expanding and contracting after mild COVID-19 in two donors. Two young, previously healthy adult volunteers, one female and one male, were included in the cohort.

Sequencing was performed on an Illumina NovaSeq 6000. TCRalpha and TCRbeta cDNA libraries were constructed by 5'RACE with constant-segment primers, with sample barcodes and unique molecular identifiers being introduced. Trizol reagent was used to extract RNA from every sample. Amplification of the libraries took two PCR steps, and the second step added a second sample barcode plus Illumina TruSeq adapters. Libraries were sequenced on an Illumina NovaSeq with 2 x 150 bp paired-end reads. Processing in the source paper ran as follows. Demultiplexing of reads and collapsing into UMI-guided consensus sequences were performed with migec v1.2.7. Using mixcr v2.1.11, UMI consensuses were aligned to TRA and TRB V and J templates and then assembled into clonotypes. A clonotype was counted as expanded or contracted only when both edgeR and NoisET called the clonotype significant, with the noise models trained on biological replicates. For edgeR calls, a false discovery rate-adjusted p below 0.01 and a log2 fold-change threshold of 1 were applied. As an exploratory analysis of dynamics, PCA with hierarchical clustering was applied to max-normalized trajectories of the 1000 most abundant clonotypes. Separately sequenced CD4+ and CD8+ repertoires were used to assign the CD4 or CD8 phenotype of responding clones. TCRdb reran the public reads through fastp at Q25 and MiXCR, keeping productive beta chains. All rows with the same CDR3 protein become a single entry with the most common DNA and genes. TCRdb, rather than the study authors, made the V and J calls. The sample table lists 210,000 or so distinct CDR3 sequences, more than 9% of them with a count of one. Roughly 3% of the sample is taken by the ten largest.

Study-wide findings and limitations: The second-wave clones that peaked on day 37 were not confirmed to be SARS-CoV-2 specific. Some responding clones were detected in pre-infection memory, which suggested that pre-existing cross-reactive memory T cells had joined the SARS-CoV-2 response. Clones that contracted from day 15 to 85 showed balanced CD4/CD8 phenotypes, whereas a second wave of clones that expanded from day 15 to 37 leaned towards CD4+. The study included only a couple of mild cases, and larger cohorts that include severe cases with pre-infection samples were judged to be necessary. Contracting CD4+ clones were located mainly in the CM and EM memory subsets, whereas CD8+ clones were found to be enriched in EMRA.

PBMCs were isolated by Ficoll-Paque density gradient centrifugation. The TCR was taken from a young man who had mild COVID-19 (a few samples of this study predate the infection). The sample titles of this study are shuffled in the database, so cell type and time point are left out; the donor was told from shared clones. The sequencing input was PBMCs or a T cell subset sorted from them (not recorded which).

The base sequence is TGTGCCAGCAGCTCCTTTACCGGGACTAACTCAGATACGCAGTATTTT. Its amino acids are CASSSFTGTNSDTQYF. This receptor chain uses TRBV7-9 and TRBJ2-3, with 7 central nucleotides matching TRBD2. From the germline V gene (reference sequence), CDR1 is SEHNR and CDR2 is FQNEAQ. Here V drops 4 bases and J drops 4 bases, and the junction holds 11 bases not matched to any gene. Inclusive of the bounding cysteine and phenylalanine, the CDR3 is 16 residues long. The DNA shown is the 48-base CDR3, in frame from base 1.